The clone carrying this T cell receptor beta chain was counted at least ten times. Antigen unknown. Genomic DNA acted as the template from which TCR beta VDJ combination and CDR3 sequence profiling were carried out. TCRdb reprocessed the reads via MiXCR and lists one record per CDR3 protein. This table has 150,000 to 200,000 distinct CDR3 sequences, around 45% appearing once. The CDR3 spans 11 residues. V was shortened by 1 base and J by 6 bases, with 3 bases between the two germline ends. The germline CDR1 and CDR2 sequences are LGHDT and YNNKEL (reference sequence). This sample is part of a study of CD8+CD57+ T cells in acquired aplastic anemia. Across the study: DNA per sorted CD4+ or CD8+ sample ranged about 0.19 to 30 ug, averaging roughly 3.2 ug. Findings of the study overall: Patients and controls shared some 30 CD8+ CDR3 sequences, highly expressed in patients. With respect to CD8+ Simpson's diversity, patients and controls did not differ significantly.

The source of this sequence is a human donor in good health. The sample was sorted CD4+, CD8+, or CD8+CD57+ T cells (not recorded which) from PBMCs. The rearrangement links TRBV3-1 to TRBJ1-1; D is uncertain. Here the CDR3 DNA reads TGTGCCAGCAGCCAAGGCTCTGAAGCTTTCTTT. Translating it yields CASSQGSEAFF.